This is a list of T cell receptor beta chains from one sample in a study of cytomegalovirus exposure and HLA in healthy donors. Profiling relied on immunoSEQ multiplex PCR, and the TCRdb table lists in-frame clones only, not all of them. The sample lists about 120,000 clones, about 82% occurring once. Sequencing used PBMCs. Every receptor here comes from a man younger than 35 in good health and CMV-seronegative. Each CDR3 is given with its conserved first and last residue. The D gene is left open where the match is weak. Clone size is stated in some rows and not others, as once, few, many or a class when expanded.

V gene: TRBV5-1
clone size: .
J gene: TRBJ1-1
D gene: TRBD1
CDR3 protein: CASSPRQGWNTEAFF
CDR3 DNA: TGCGCCAGCAGCCCCAGACAGGGATGGAACACTGAAGCTTTCTTT

V gene: TRBV5-4
clone size: once
J gene: TRBJ1-5
D gene: .
CDR3 protein: CASSPGRGNQPQHF
CDR3 DNA: TGTGCCAGCAGCCCGGGGAGGGGCAATCAGCCCCAGCATTTT

V gene: TRBV29-1
clone size: .
J gene: TRBJ2-7
D gene: TRBD1
CDR3 protein: CSVVMTGNPYEQYF
CDR3 DNA: TGCAGCGTTGTTATGACAGGGAACCCCTACGAGCAGTACTTC

V gene: TRBV5-1
clone size: .
J gene: TRBJ2-2
D gene: .
CDR3 protein: CASSFEVVGELFF
CDR3 DNA: TGCGCCAGCAGCTTTGAGGTTGTCGGGGAGCTGTTTTTT

V gene: TRBV9
clone size: .
J gene: TRBJ2-1
D gene: TRBD2
CDR3 protein: CASSPRGSGGPTYNEQFF
CDR3 DNA: TGTGCCAGCAGCCCCCGAGGTAGCGGGGGGCCTACCTACAATGAGCAGTTCTTC

V gene: TRBV4-1
clone size: .
J gene: TRBJ2-2
D gene: .
CDR3 protein: CASSHTRDEAGELFF
CDR3 DNA: TGCGCCAGCAGCCACACGAGGGATGAGGCCGGGGAGCTGTTTTTT

V gene: TRBV7-2
clone size: .
J gene: TRBJ2-1
D gene: TRBD2
CDR3 protein: CASSLESLAGVEQFF
CDR3 DNA: TGTGCCAGCAGCTTAGAGTCCCTAGCGGGAGTTGAGCAGTTCTTC

V gene: TRBV5-1
clone size: .
J gene: TRBJ2-7
D gene: .
CDR3 protein: CASQPGSGSYEQYF
CDR3 DNA: TGCGCCAGCCAACCCGGGTCGGGGTCCTACGAGCAGTACTTC

V gene: TRBV18
clone size: .
J gene: TRBJ1-1
D gene: .
CDR3 protein: CASSPGRGEAFF
CDR3 DNA: TGTGCCAGCTCACCGGGGAGAGGAGAAGCTTTCTTT

V gene: TRBV5-4
clone size: .
J gene: TRBJ1-6
D gene: .
CDR3 protein: CASSTRGKRPSPLHF
CDR3 DNA: TGTGCCAGCAGTACTCGGGGGAAGAGGCCATCACCCCTCCACTTT

V gene: TRBV5-4
clone size: .
J gene: TRBJ2-3
D gene: .
CDR3 protein: CASLGQGSTDTQYF
CDR3 DNA: TGTGCCAGCCTAGGGCAGGGGAGCACAGATACGCAGTATTTT

V gene: TRBV6-1
clone size: .
J gene: TRBJ2-3
D gene: TRBD1
CDR3 protein: CASRDRDRVLDTQYF
CDR3 DNA: TGTGCCAGCAGAGACCGGGACAGGGTATTAGATACGCAGTATTTT

V gene: TRBV25-1
clone size: .
J gene: TRBJ1-2
D gene: TRBD1
CDR3 protein: CASSYRQGSSYTF
CDR3 DNA: TGTGCCAGCAGTTACAGACAGGGATCTAGCTACACCTTC

V gene: TRBV7-8
clone size: once
J gene: TRBJ2-3
D gene: TRBD2
CDR3 protein: CASSSPHETSGGADTQYF
CDR3 DNA: TGTGCCAGCAGCTCCCCCCACGAGACTAGCGGGGGTGCAGATACGCAGTATTTT

V gene: TRBV7-9
clone size: .
J gene: TRBJ2-7
D gene: TRBD2
CDR3 protein: CASSASSGNSYEQYF
CDR3 DNA: TGTGCCAGCAGCGCGTCTAGCGGGAATTCCTACGAGCAGTACTTC

V gene: TRBV2
clone size: .
J gene: TRBJ2-7
D gene: TRBD1
CDR3 protein: CASSGQGIYEQYF
CDR3 DNA: TGTGCCAGCAGTGGACAGGGGATCTACGAGCAGTACTTC

V gene: TRBV6-5
clone size: .
J gene: TRBJ1-4
D gene: .
CDR3 protein: CASRARTGNEKLFF
CDR3 DNA: TGTGCCAGCAGGGCGAGGACGGGAAATGAAAAACTGTTTTTT

V gene: TRBV7-2
clone size: .
J gene: TRBJ2-3
D gene: TRBD1
CDR3 protein: CASSSDRGYGTDTQYF
CDR3 DNA: TGTGCCAGCAGCTCGGACAGGGGATACGGCACAGATACGCAGTATTTT

V gene: TRBV5-1
clone size: .
J gene: TRBJ1-6
D gene: TRBD1
CDR3 protein: CASRSDRGDSPLHF
CDR3 DNA: TGCGCCAGCAGATCGGACAGGGGTGATTCACCCCTCCACTTT

V gene: TRBV5-4
clone size: .
J gene: TRBJ2-3
D gene: TRBD1
CDR3 protein: CASSPWDRGQDTQYF
CDR3 DNA: TGTGCCAGCAGCCCTTGGGACAGGGGGCAAGATACGCAGTATTTT

V gene: TRBV7-9
clone size: .
J gene: TRBJ2-5
D gene: TRBD2
CDR3 protein: CASSPRPLAGTETQYF
CDR3 DNA: TGTGCCAGCAGCCCCCGCCCACTAGCGGGGACGGAGACCCAGTACTTC

V gene: TRBV7-6
clone size: .
J gene: TRBJ2-7
D gene: .
CDR3 protein: CASSLGRGPSYEQYF
CDR3 DNA: TGTGCCAGCAGCTTAGGCAGGGGTCCGTCCTACGAGCAGTACTTC

V gene: TRBV30
clone size: .
J gene: TRBJ2-1
D gene: TRBD2
CDR3 protein: CAWTQTSGGNNEQFF
CDR3 DNA: TGTGCCTGGACCCAGACTAGCGGGGGTAACAATGAGCAGTTCTTC

V gene: TRBV6-1
clone size: .
J gene: TRBJ2-5
D gene: TRBD1
CDR3 protein: CASSGRDSRGSQETQYF
CDR3 DNA: TGTGCCAGCAGTGGCCGGGACAGCCGCGGATCCCAAGAGACCCAGTACTTC

V gene: TRBV5-1
clone size: .
J gene: TRBJ1-3
D gene: .
CDR3 protein: CASSLGTVAGNTIYF
CDR3 DNA: TGCGCCAGCAGCTTGGGTACGGTGGCTGGAAACACCATATATTTT

V gene: TRBV7-6
clone size: .
J gene: TRBJ2-5
D gene: .
CDR3 protein: CASSVLAGQETQYF
CDR3 DNA: TGTGCCAGCTCAGTACTAGCCGGCCAGGAGACCCAGTACTTC

V gene: TRBV30
clone size: .
J gene: TRBJ1-2
D gene: .
CDR3 protein: CAWSGNRKNYGYTF
CDR3 DNA: TGTGCCTGGAGTGGGAACAGGAAAAACTATGGCTACACCTTC

V gene: TRBV7-8
clone size: once
J gene: TRBJ2-7
D gene: .
CDR3 protein: CASSLGQFYEQYF
CDR3 DNA: TGTGCCAGCAGCTTAGGGCAGTTCTACGAGCAGTACTTC

V gene: TRBV5-4
clone size: .
J gene: TRBJ2-3
D gene: TRBD2
CDR3 protein: CASSGRTSGGGLDTQYF
CDR3 DNA: TGTGCCAGCAGCGGACGGACTAGCGGGGGAGGGTTGGATACGCAGTATTTT

V gene: TRBV5-6
clone size: few
J gene: TRBJ1-3
D gene: TRBD1
CDR3 protein: CASSSGQSSGNTIYF
CDR3 DNA: TGTGCCAGCAGCTCGGGACAGAGCTCTGGAAACACCATATATTTT

V gene: TRBV14
clone size: .
J gene: TRBJ2-6
D gene: .
CDR3 protein: CASSQLVLNADGANVLTF
CDR3 DNA: TGTGCCAGCAGCCAACTGGTGTTAAACGCGGATGGGGCCAACGTCCTGACTTTC

V gene: TRBV7-8
clone size: few
J gene: TRBJ2-1
D gene: .
CDR3 protein: CASSLVTELASFGDEQFF
CDR3 DNA: TGTGCCAGCAGCTTAGTGACGGAACTAGCCTCCTTTGGGGATGAGCAGTTCTTC

V gene: TRBV19
clone size: .
J gene: TRBJ1-5
D gene: TRBD1
CDR3 protein: CASSQGGGGNQPQHF
CDR3 DNA: TGTGCCAGTAGCCAAGGGGGCGGCGGGAATCAGCCCCAGCATTTT

V gene: TRBV7-9
clone size: .
J gene: TRBJ1-1
D gene: .
CDR3 protein: CASSPSRRSEAFF
CDR3 DNA: TGTGCCAGCAGCCCGTCTAGACGGTCTGAAGCTTTCTTT

V gene: TRBV19
clone size: .
J gene: TRBJ2-7
D gene: .
CDR3 protein: CASRPRDSSYEQYF
CDR3 DNA: TGTGCCAGTAGACCGCGGGACAGCTCCTACGAGCAGTACTTC

V gene: TRBV19
clone size: once
J gene: TRBJ2-3
D gene: .
CDR3 protein: CASSIDFPPGSTDTQYF
CDR3 DNA: TGTGCCAGTAGTATAGATTTCCCCCCGGGGAGCACAGATACGCAGTATTTT

V gene: TRBV27
clone size: .
J gene: TRBJ2-6
D gene: TRBD2
CDR3 protein: CASSSREGSYSGANVLTF
CDR3 DNA: TGTGCCAGCAGTTCTCGGGAGGGGTCGTATTCTGGGGCCAACGTCCTGACTTTC

V gene: TRBV11-1
clone size: .
J gene: TRBJ2-7
D gene: .
CDR3 protein: CASSPTVGGAYEQYF
CDR3 DNA: TGTGCCAGCAGCCCGACAGTCGGCGGAGCCTACGAGCAGTACTTC

V gene: TRBV6-1
clone size: .
J gene: TRBJ2-5
D gene: TRBD1
CDR3 protein: CASSEMARGETQYF
CDR3 DNA: TGTGCCAGCAGTGAAATGGCCAGGGGGGAGACCCAGTACTTC

V gene: TRBV7-8
clone size: .
J gene: TRBJ2-5
D gene: .
CDR3 protein: CASSLARFGRLQETQYF
CDR3 DNA: TGTGCCAGCAGCCTAGCGCGTTTTGGCAGGCTCCAAGAGACCCAGTACTTC